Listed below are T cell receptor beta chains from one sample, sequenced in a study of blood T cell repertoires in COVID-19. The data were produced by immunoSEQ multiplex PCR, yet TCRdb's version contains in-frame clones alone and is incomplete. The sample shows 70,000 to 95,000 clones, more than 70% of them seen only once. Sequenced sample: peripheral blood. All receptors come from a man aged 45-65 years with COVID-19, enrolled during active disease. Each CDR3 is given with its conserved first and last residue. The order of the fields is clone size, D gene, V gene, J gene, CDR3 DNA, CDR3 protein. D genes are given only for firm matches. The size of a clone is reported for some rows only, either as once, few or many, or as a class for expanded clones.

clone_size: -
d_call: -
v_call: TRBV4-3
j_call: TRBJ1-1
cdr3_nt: TGCGCCAGCAGCCAAGACGGATTGGACTTCACTGAAGCTTTCTTT
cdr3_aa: CASSQDGLDFTEAFF

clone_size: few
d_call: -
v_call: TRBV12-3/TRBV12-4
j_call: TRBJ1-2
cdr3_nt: TGTGCCAGCAGCACGGGGGGAAACTATGGCTACACCTTC
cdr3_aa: CASSTGGNYGYTF

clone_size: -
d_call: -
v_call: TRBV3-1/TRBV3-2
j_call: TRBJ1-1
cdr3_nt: TGTGCCAGCAGCCCCTTTTTGAACACTGAAGCTTTCTTT
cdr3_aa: CASSPFLNTEAFF

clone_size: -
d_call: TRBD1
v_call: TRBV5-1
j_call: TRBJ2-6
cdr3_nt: TGCGCCAGCAGCCCGAACAGGGGACCCCATACTGAGGCCAACGTCCTGACTTTC
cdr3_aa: CASSPNRGPHTEANVLTF

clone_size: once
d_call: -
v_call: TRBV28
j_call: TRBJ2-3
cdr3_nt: TGTGCCAGCAGTTTATATCCGTTGGATACGCAGTATTTT
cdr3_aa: CASSLYPLDTQYF

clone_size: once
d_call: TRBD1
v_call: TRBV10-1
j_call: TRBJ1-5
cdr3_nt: TGCGCCAGCAGGGGGACAGGGCTTAGCAATCAGCCCCAGCATTTT
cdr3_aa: CASRGTGLSNQPQHF

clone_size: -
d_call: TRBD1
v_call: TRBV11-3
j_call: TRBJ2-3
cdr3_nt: TGTGCCAGCAGCCCCGGGACAGGTTGGTCAGATACGCAGTATTTT
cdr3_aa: CASSPGTGWSDTQYF

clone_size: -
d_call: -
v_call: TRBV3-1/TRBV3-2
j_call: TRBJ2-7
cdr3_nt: TGTGCCAGCAGCCGGGACAACTCCTACGAGCAGTACTTC
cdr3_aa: CASSRDNSYEQYF

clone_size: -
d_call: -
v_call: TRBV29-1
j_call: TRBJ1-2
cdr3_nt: TGCAGCGTTGAAGTACAGGGAGGCTACACCTTC
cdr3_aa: CSVEVQGGYTF

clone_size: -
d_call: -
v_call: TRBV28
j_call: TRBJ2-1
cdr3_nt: TGTGCCAGCAGTCCCCAGGGGTTATTTTACAATGAGCAGTTCTTC
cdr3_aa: CASSPQGLFYNEQFF